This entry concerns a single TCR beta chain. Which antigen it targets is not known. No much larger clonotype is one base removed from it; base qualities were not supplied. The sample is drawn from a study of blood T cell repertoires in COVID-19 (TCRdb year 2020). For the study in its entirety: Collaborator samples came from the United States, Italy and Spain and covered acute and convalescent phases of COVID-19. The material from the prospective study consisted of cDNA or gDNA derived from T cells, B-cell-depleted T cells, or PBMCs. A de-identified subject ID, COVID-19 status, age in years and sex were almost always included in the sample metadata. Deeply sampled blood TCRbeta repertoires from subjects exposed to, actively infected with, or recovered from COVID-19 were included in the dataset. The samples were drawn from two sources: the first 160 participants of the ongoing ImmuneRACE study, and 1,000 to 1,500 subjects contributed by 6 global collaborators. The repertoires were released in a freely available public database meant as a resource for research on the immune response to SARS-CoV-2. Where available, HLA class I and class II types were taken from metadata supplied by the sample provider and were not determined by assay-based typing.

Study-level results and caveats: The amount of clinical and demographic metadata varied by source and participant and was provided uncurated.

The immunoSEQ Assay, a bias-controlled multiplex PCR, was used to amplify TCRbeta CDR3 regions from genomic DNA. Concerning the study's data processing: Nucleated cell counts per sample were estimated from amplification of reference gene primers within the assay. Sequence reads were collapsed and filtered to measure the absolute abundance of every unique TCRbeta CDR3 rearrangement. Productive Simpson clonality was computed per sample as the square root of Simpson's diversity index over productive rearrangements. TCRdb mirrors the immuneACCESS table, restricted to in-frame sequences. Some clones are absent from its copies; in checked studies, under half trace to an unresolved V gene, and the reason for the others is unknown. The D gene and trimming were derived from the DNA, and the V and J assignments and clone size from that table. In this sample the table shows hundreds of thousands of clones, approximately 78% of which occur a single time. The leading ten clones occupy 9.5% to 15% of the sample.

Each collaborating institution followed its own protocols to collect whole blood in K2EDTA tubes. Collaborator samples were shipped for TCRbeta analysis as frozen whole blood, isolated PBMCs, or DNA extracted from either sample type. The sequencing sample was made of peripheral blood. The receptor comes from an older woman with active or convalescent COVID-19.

Read as DNA, the sequence is TGTGCCAGTCGAAGACAGATGAACACTGAAGCTTTCTTT. Its protein is CASRRQMNTEAFF. The rearrangement joined TRBV12-3 or TRBV12-4 to TRBJ1-1; a tentative D call is TRBD1 (5 bases match). V loses 9 bases, J loses 0 bases, and the germline ends lie 11 bases apart. The cysteine opens and the phenylalanine closes a CDR3 of 13 amino acids. CDR3 DNA is the only sequence kept; it has 39 bases, read in frame from the first base.